The T cell receptor beta chain described here comes from a study of Ad26.COV2.S vaccination and SARS-CoV-2 variants. Whole-study context: Donor allocation was to the COV1001 Ad26.COV2.S trial arm. Participants got Ad26.COV2.S intramuscularly, once or twice 56 days apart.

Comments on this clone: Its antigen is as yet unknown.

V dropped 5 bases and J dropped 3 bases, with 5 bases sitting between them. CDR3 size: 12 residues. Germline CDR1 and CDR2: SGHAT and FQNNGV. Treatment defined: about 20 received Ad26.COV2.S at low or high dose, single or two shots; 5 received placebo; per-sample allocation not given. Samples analyzed were those drawn on day 63 after the first vaccine or placebo injection. Wuhan-strain SARS-CoV-2 spike was expressed by the Ad26 vector that made up the vaccine. Study-wide results and limits: Responses of spike-specific T cells (both CD8+ and CD4+) reportedly showed substantial breadth after vaccination.

Sequencing was performed with immunoSEQ multiplex PCR; in TCRdb, only in-frame clones are kept and a portion is missing. Of fewer than 300,000 clones detected, around 87% appear once; the ten largest clones hold approximately 3.3%. V usage is TRBV11-2 and J usage is TRBJ1-3, with a possible D match to TRBD1 (5 bases). Specimen: peripheral blood, collected in a trial of Ad26.COV2.S vaccine versus placebo. The TCR sequence derives from a person aged 18-65 years who received the Ad26.COV2.S COVID-19 vaccine or a placebo. The CDR3, as DNA: TGTGCCAGCAGCAGGGGTGGAAACACCATATATTTT. This sequence encodes CASSRGGNTIYF. Combining the CDR3 with reference TRBV11-2 and TRBJ1-3 gives the whole variable domain EAGVAQSPRYKIIEKRQSVAFWCNPISGHATLYWYQQILGQGPKLLIQFQNNGVVDDSQLPKDRFSAERLKGVDSTLKIQPAKLEDSAVYLCASSRGGNTIYFGEGSWLTVV.